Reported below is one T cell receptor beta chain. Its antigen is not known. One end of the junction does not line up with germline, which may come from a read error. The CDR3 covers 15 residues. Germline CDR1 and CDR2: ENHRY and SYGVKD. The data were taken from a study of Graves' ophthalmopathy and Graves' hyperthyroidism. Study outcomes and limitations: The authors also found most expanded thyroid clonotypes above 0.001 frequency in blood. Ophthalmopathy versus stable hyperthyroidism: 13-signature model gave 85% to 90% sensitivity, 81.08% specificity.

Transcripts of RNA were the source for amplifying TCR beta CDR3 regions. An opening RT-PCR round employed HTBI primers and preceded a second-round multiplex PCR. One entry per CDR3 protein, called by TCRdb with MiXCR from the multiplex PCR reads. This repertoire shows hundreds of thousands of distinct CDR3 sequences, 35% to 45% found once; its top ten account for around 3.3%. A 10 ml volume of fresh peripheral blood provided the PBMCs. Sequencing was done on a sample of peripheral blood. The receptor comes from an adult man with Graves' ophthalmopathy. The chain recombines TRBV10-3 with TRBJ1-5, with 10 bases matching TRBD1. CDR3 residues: CASSPGDRGNQPQHF. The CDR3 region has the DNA TGTGCCAGCAGTCCCGGGGACAGGGGAAATCAGCCCCAGCATTTT.